The 26 T cell receptor beta chains below come from one sample, sequenced in a study of blood T cell repertoires in COVID-19. Sequencing was performed with immunoSEQ multiplex PCR; in TCRdb, only in-frame clones are kept and a portion is missing. Here the sample spans under 75,000 clones, 70% to 75% being singletons. The sample comprised peripheral blood. The receptors were gathered from a woman aged 45-59 years with active or convalescent COVID-19.

The chain has TRBV19 and TRBJ2-7, with unresolved D. With 3 bases removed from V and 4 bases from J, the gap between germline ends came to 10 bases. Per germline, CDR1 LNHDA and CDR2 SQIVND (reference sequence). The CDR3 spans 13 residues. CDR3 residues: CASSINRAYEQYF. The CDR3 DNA follows: TGTGCCAGTAGTATTAACAGAGCTTACGAGCAGTACTTC.

This chain links TRBV7-2 with TRBJ1-3; no definite D call. Germline assignment: CDR1 SGHTA and CDR2 FQGNSA. The CDR3 contains 16 residues. Trimming cost V 4 bases and J 0 bases, with 13 bases left between them. CDR3 sequence reads: CASSSPTTDSGNTIYF. In DNA, the CDR3 is TGTGCCAGCAGCTCCCCCACAACCGACTCTGGAAACACCATATATTTT.

V usage is TRBV7-9 and J usage is TRBJ2-1; D is perhaps TRBD1 (5 bases). Per the germline V gene, CDR1 is SEHNR and CDR2 is FQNEAQ (reference sequence). The CDR3 is made up of 14 amino acids. With 5 bases removed from V and 4 bases from J, the gap between germline ends came to 12 bases. CDR3 in amino acids: CASSPVKGYNEQFF. DNA for the CDR3: TGTGCCAGCAGCCCCGTTAAGGGGTACAATGAGCAGTTCTTC.

This clone was detected once. The chain combines TRBV7-8 with TRBJ2-5, with 7 positions matching TRBD1. Looked up from germline, CDR1 is SGHVS and CDR2 is FQNEAQ. The V and J ends lost 5 bases and 0 bases, in that order; junction bases with no gene match: 6. The CDR3 is 15 amino acids. For the CDR3, the DNA is TGTGCCAGCAGCCCCGGACAGGCCTACCAAGAGACCCAGTACTTC. The encoded protein is CASSPGQAYQETQYF.

The rearrangement joins TRBV7-2 to TRBJ1-5, with D unclear. The germline CDR1 and CDR2 sequences are SGHTA and FQGNSA. Trimming took 3 bases from V and 6 from J, leaving 9 bases between them. The CDR3 covers 13 residues. The CDR3 nucleotides read TGTGCCAGCAGCTTCGATATCGGTCAGCCCCAGCATTTT. This codes for CASSFDIGQPQHF.

The V gene is TRBV5-4, the J gene TRBJ1-1; D is unclear. Trimming took 3 bases from V and 1 from J, leaving 10 bases between them. This CDR3 region has 14 residues. Looked up from germline, CDR1 is SGHNT and CDR2 is YYREEE (reference sequence). The CDR3 sequence is CASSYDYRNTEAFF. The CDR3 bases are TGTGCCAGCAGCTACGATTACAGGAACACTGAAGCTTTCTTT.

To note about this clone: Different DNA sequences within this sample yield the same CDR3. The V call is TRBV15, the J call TRBJ2-7, with 8 bases that match TRBD2. This CDR3 is built from 14 residues. In germline, CDR1 is LNHNV, CDR2 YYDKDF (reference sequence). After removal of 2 bases from V and 0 bases from J, the junction contained 0 bases not matched to a gene. The CDR3 sequence: CATSRSGSSYEQYF. DNA for the CDR3: TGTGCCACCAGCAGAAGCGGGAGCTCCTACGAGCAGTACTTC.

The DNA for the CDR3 is TGTGCCAGCGGGACAGGGACAAGAACAGATACGCAGTATTTT. Protein product: CASGTGTRTDTQYF. J is TRBJ2-3 and V is TRBV11-1, with TRBD1 matching 9 bases. Trimming took 8 bases from V and 3 from J; bases not matched to a gene: 6. This CDR3 is built from 14 residues. Germline V lookup: CDR1 SGHAT, CDR2 FQDESV (reference sequence).

In DNA, the CDR3 is TGTGCCAGCAGTGCCTTCGGGACAGGGTACGACACCGGGGAGCTGTTTTTT. It codes for CASSAFGTGYDTGELFF. This rearrangement joins TRBV2 to TRBJ2-2; 9 bases line up with TRBD1. CDR3 size: 17 residues. Germline V lookup: CDR1 SNHLY, CDR2 FYNNEI. The V gene end was trimmed by 4 bases and the J gene end by 3 bases; junction bases not matched to a gene: 9.

The chain couples TRBV28 to TRBJ2-7; a weak D match, TRBD2 (5 bases). The CDR3 runs 14 residues. V was shortened by 6 bases and J by 3 bases, with 15 bases between the two germline ends. CDR1 and CDR2 from the germline V gene are MDHEN and SYDVKM. The CDR3 region is CASRPGGRNYEQYF. The CDR3 nucleotides read TGTGCCAGCAGACCCGGCGGGCGGAACTACGAGCAGTACTTC. The full variable domain, its missing parts supplied by reference TRBV28 and TRBJ2-7, is DVKVTQSSRYLVKRTGEKVFLECVQDMDHENMFWYRQDPGLGLRLIYFSYDVKMKEKGDIPEGYSVSREKKERFSLILESASTNQTSMYLCASRPGGRNYEQYFGPGTRLTVT.

The table lists this clone with a count of one. V and J are TRBV2 and TRBJ2-2; D is possibly TRBD2 (6 bases). The germline gives CDR1 SNHLY, CDR2 FYNNEI. This CDR3 has 15 amino acids. The ends were cut back, 6 bases at V and 3 bases at J, with 14 bases in the middle. The CDR3 DNA sequence: TGTGCCAGCAGCCCTCGGGGACTTCACACCGGGGAGCTGTTTTTT. The encoded protein is CASSPRGLHTGELFF. The variable domain in full, completed from reference TRBV2 and TRBJ2-2, reads EPEVTQTPSHQVTQMGQEVILRCVPISNHLYFYWYRQILGQKVEFLVSFYNNEISEKSEIFDDQFSVERPDGSNFTLKIRSTKLEDSAMYFCASSPRGLHTGELFFGEGSRLTVL.

The chain is built from TRBV30 and TRBJ1-2; D gene unclear. The germline V gene has CDR1 GTSNPN and CDR2 SVGIG (reference sequence). The CDR3 sequence is 12 residues long. V gave up 0 bases and J gave up 8 bases, with 10 bases separating them. In nucleotides, the CDR3 is TGTGCCTGGAGTGTAGATACATGGGGCTACACCTTC. It specifies CAWSVDTWGYTF.

The chain combines TRBV28 with TRBJ2-7, with TRBD2 matching 9 bases. Germline CDR1 MDHEN, CDR2 SYDVKM. V shed 2 bases, J shed 5 bases, and the junction held 4 bases outside the gene matches. This CDR3 contains 14 residues. The CDR3 DNA follows: TGTGCCAGCAGTTTAAGGCTAGCGGGACACGAGCAGTACTTC. Protein product: CASSLRLAGHEQYF.

This chain uses TRBV19 with TRBJ2-3; weak D call: TRBD2 (5 bases). Germline CDR1 reads LNHDA; CDR2 reads SQIVND (reference sequence). Trimming pared 1 base from V and 3 bases from J, leaving 8 bases between. The CDR3 extends over 14 amino acids. CDR3 nucleotide sequence: TGTGCCAGTAGTATAGCGCTAGCTACAGATACGCAGTATTTT. Translating gives CASSIALATDTQYF.

J is TRBJ2-1 and V is TRBV11-2, with D tentatively TRBD1 (6 bases). Germline V CDR1 and CDR2: SGHAT, FQNNGV. Trimming pared 1 base from V and 0 bases from J, leaving 10 bases between. The CDR3 contains 16 residues. CDR3 sequence (DNA): TGTGCCAGCAGCTTAGTGAGGGGGAGCTCCTACAATGAGCAGTTCTTC. It encodes CASSLVRGSSYNEQFF.

The rearrangement joins TRBV7-9 to TRBJ2-7, with 8 bases identical to TRBD1. From germline, CDR1 is SEHNR and CDR2 FQNEAQ (reference sequence). The CDR3 has 14 residues. The V gene end was trimmed by 4 bases and the J gene end by 6 bases; junction bases not matched to a gene: 8. The CDR3 loop is CASSSRDRGTEQYF. CDR3 nucleotide sequence: TGTGCCAGCAGCTCCCGAGACAGGGGTACCGAGCAGTACTTC.

This clone turned up a few times. The chain uses TRBV10-3 and TRBJ1-3; D perhaps matches TRBD1 (6 bases). Per germline, CDR1 ENHRY and CDR2 SYGVKD. Trimming removed 8 bases from V and 3 bases from J, with 8 bases in between. CDR3 length: 12 amino acids. The CDR3 DNA reads TGTGCCATCCGGGACATTGGAAACACCATATATTTT. It codes for CAIRDIGNTIYF.

This clone has just one count. The genes are TRBV24-1 and TRBJ2-3; a possible D gene is TRBD2 (6 bases). V was clipped by 2 bases and J by 2 bases, with 10 bases between them. This CDR3 is 15 amino acids long. CDR1 and CDR2 (germline): KGHDR, SFDVKD. The CDR3 spells CATSDWEAPTDTQYF. CDR3 DNA: TGTGCCACCAGTGATTGGGAGGCCCCCACAGATACGCAGTATTTT.

The chain has TRBV19 and TRBJ1-5, with 8 bases that match TRBD1. V shed 6 bases, J shed 6 bases, and the junction held 4 bases outside the gene matches. CDR1 and CDR2 (germline): LNHDA, SQIVND (reference sequence). This CDR3 is built from 13 residues. CDR3 in amino acids: CASSPQGGQPQHF. CDR3 DNA: TGTGCCAGTAGCCCACAGGGGGGTCAGCCCCAGCATTTT.

The rearrangement uses TRBV5-1 and TRBJ2-7; 7 positions agree with TRBD1. The CDR3 totals 14 residues. Trimming at V came to 2 bases and at J to 6 bases, leaving 8 bases not matched to a gene. In germline, CDR1 is SGHRS, CDR2 YFSETQ. CDR3 sequence (DNA): TGCGCCAGCAGCTTCCATCAGGGGGATCTCGAGCAGTACTTC. Its translation: CASSFHQGDLEQYF.

The genes are TRBV4-1 and TRBJ2-7; 9 bases agree with TRBD1. The V gene's germline CDR1 is MGHRA and CDR2 YSYEKL. CDR3 length equals 16 residues. J was trimmed by 6 bases and V by 2 bases; bases with no gene match: 11. The CDR3: CASSQNRDRVYREQYF. DNA of the CDR3: TGCGCCAGCAGCCAAAACCGGGACAGGGTCTATCGCGAGCAGTACTTC.

V usage is TRBV19 and J usage is TRBJ1-5, with 7 bases matching TRBD1. Germline CDR1 is LNHDA and CDR2 is SQIVND (reference sequence). The CDR3 has 14 amino acids. The V and J ends lost 5 bases and 3 bases, in that order; junction bases with no gene match: 4. The CDR3 region is CASSPGTVNQPQHF. The DNA for the CDR3 is TGTGCCAGTAGTCCTGGGACAGTCAATCAGCCCCAGCATTTT. The whole variable domain, filled in from reference TRBV19 and TRBJ1-5, reads DGGITQSPKYLFRKEGQNVTLSCEQNLNHDAMYWYRQDPGQGLRLIYYSQIVNDFQKGDIAEGYSVSREKKESFPLTVTSAQKNPTAFYLCASSPGTVNQPQHFGDGTRLSIL.

This chain joins TRBV3-1 (or the pseudogene TRBV3-2) and TRBJ1-3; D possibly corresponds to TRBD1 (5 bases). V lost 7 bases to trimming and J lost 3 bases, with 10 bases between them. This CDR3 region has 13 residues. Germline V gene data show CDR1 as LGHDT and CDR2 as YNNKEL (reference sequence). DNA of the CDR3: TGTGCCAGCACGGGGGATAGTGGAAACACCATATATTTT. Translating gives CASTGDSGNTIYF.

The rearrangement uses TRBV14 and TRBJ2-2; 7 nucleotides align to TRBD2. The V segment lost 5 bases and the J segment 6 bases; nucleotides outside the gene matches: 9. Germline CDR1 reads SGHDN; CDR2 reads FVKESK. The CDR3 contains 15 residues. The CDR3 DNA reads TGTGCCAGCAGCGAAGTCATGGGGAGGGCCGGGGAGCTGTTTTTT. As protein: CASSEVMGRAGELFF.

The gene calls are TRBV27 and TRBJ2-3; TRBD2 matches at 14 bases. Germline V lookup: CDR1 MNHEY, CDR2 SMNVEV (reference sequence). V shed 6 bases and J 6 bases; nucleotides not matched to a gene: 11. The CDR3 is 17 residues long. This CDR3 reads CASSRRGTSGSGDTQYF. The CDR3, as DNA: TGTGCCAGCAGCCGCAGGGGGACTAGCGGGAGTGGTGATACGCAGTATTTT.

This clone was counted a few times. This chain connects TRBV18 to TRBJ1-6, with 8 bases that match TRBD1. The ends lost 4 bases at V and 8 bases at J; junction bases unmatched: 4. The V gene's germline CDR1 is KGHSH and CDR2 LQKENI. The length of the CDR3 is 14 residues. CDR3 DNA sequence: TGTGCCAGCTCACTCGGACAGGGAGATTCACCCCTCCACTTT. Translated, it gives CASSLGQGDSPLHF.